Listed here is a single T cell receptor beta chain. Its antigen is not identified. PCR employed 60 Vbeta and 13 Jbeta primers. Assay: immunoSEQ multiplex PCR; the TCRdb copy retains only in-frame clones and omits some. The sample has roughly 150,000 clones, about 75% seen once. The sample is drawn from a study of cytomegalovirus exposure and HLA in healthy donors. Study-level results: Serostatus for CMV was the only available immune exposure information. Three CMV-associated chains proved CMV antigen-specific in vitro. Roughly uniform depth of sequencing across donors was assumed in presence/absence analyses. Clonal expansion was found to be greater in HLA-associated TCR beta chains than in equally common others in a later analysis.

Germline V gene data show CDR1 as MGHDK and CDR2 as SYGVNS. The V and J ends lost 3 bases and 1 base respectively, with 15 bases between them. There are 16 residues in the CDR3. The receptor's source is a man aged 18 to 30 in good health and CMV-seronegative. The genes are TRBV25-1 and TRBJ1-2; no firm D call. The source material was PBMCs. The CDR3, as DNA: TGTGCCAGCAGTGATATAGAGACATCAATTAACTATGGCTACACCTTC. As protein: CASSDIETSINYGYTF.